The 25 T cell receptor beta chains listed next were all sequenced from one sample in a study of cytotoxic CD8 clonotypes in ibrutinib-treated CLL. Profiling relied on immunoSEQ multiplex PCR, and the TCRdb table lists in-frame clones only, not all of them. The data hold some 130,000 clones, with roughly 76% observed a single time. Sequenced here: PBMCs, sampled after 24 months of ibrutinib treatment. These receptors were collected from a human donor with chronic lymphocytic leukemia.

This clone was counted between two and nine times. The chain is built from TRBV6-5 and TRBJ2-7, with D possibly called TRBD1 or TRBD2 (5 bases each). CDR1 is MNHEY, CDR2 SVGAGI, per germline. The CDR3 totals 14 residues. V lost 0 bases, J lost 3 bases, and 9 bases lay in between. This CDR3 is CASSYSGPSYEQYF. CDR3 in DNA: TGTGCCAGCAGTTACTCGGGACCCAGCTACGAGCAGTACTTC.

The chain carries TRBV27 and TRBJ2-7; TRBD1 or TRBD2 may be the D gene (5 bases each). The length of the CDR3 is 13 residues. Germline V CDR1 and CDR2: MNHEY, SMNVEV (reference sequence). V was pared by 4 bases and J by 0 bases, with 7 bases between. The CDR3 reads CASSWDGSYEQYF. In DNA, the CDR3 is TGTGCCAGCAGTTGGGACGGCTCCTACGAGCAGTACTTC.

This chain joins TRBV2 and TRBJ2-3, with no clear D. The germline gives CDR1 SNHLY, CDR2 FYNNEI. The CDR3 is 14 amino acids. V was shortened by 4 bases and J by 1 base, with 9 bases between the two germline ends. The CDR3 loop reads CASSALARTDTQYF. Written as DNA, the CDR3 is TGTGCCAGCAGTGCCTTAGCCCGCACAGATACGCAGTATTTT.

V is TRBV11-3 and J is TRBJ2-1, with D perhaps being TRBD1 or TRBD2 (5 bases each). V was cut by 4 bases and J by 8 bases, with 15 bases left in between. This CDR3 is 14 amino acids long. CDR1 is SGHNT and CDR2 is YENEEA in the germline V gene. The CDR3 nucleotides read TGTGCCAGCAGCTCCGGGGCTTACGGGGATGAGCAGTTCTTC. Translated: CASSSGAYGDEQFF.

This clone appeared a single time. J is TRBJ1-1 and V is TRBV2; possible D gene TRBD1, 5 bases. The CDR3 consists of 15 residues. Germline lookup yields CDR1 SNHLY and CDR2 FYNNEI. Trimming took 6 bases from V and 1 from J, leaving 15 bases between them. The CDR3 spells CASSARAPQNTEAFF. The CDR3 DNA sequence: TGTGCCAGCAGCGCCAGGGCGCCCCAGAACACTGAAGCTTTCTTT.

This clone was seen a handful of times. The chain couples TRBV19 to TRBJ2-7; TRBD1 agrees at 9 bases. CDR1 is LNHDA, CDR2 SQIVND, per germline (reference sequence). This CDR3 spans 13 amino acids. The J segment lost 4 bases and the V segment lost 6 bases, leaving 4 bases of the junction unmatched. CDR3 DNA sequence: TGTGCCAGTAGGGGGACAGGGAGGTACGAGCAGTACTTC. Protein: CASRGTGRYEQYF.

V is TRBV18 and J is TRBJ2-5, with D perhaps TRBD1 or TRBD2 (5 bases each). The CDR3 has 15 residues. Deletions cut 3 bases from V and 0 bases from J, with 11 bases between. In germline, CDR1 is KGHSH, CDR2 LQKENI. CDR3 coding DNA: TGTGCCAGCTCACCGCCGAGGGGCCACCAAGAGACCCAGTACTTC. Translating gives CASSPPRGHQETQYF.

The rearrangement links TRBV28 to TRBJ2-2; 9 nucleotides agree with TRBD1. The CDR3 is 15 amino acids. Unmatched junction bases numbered 1, after V lost 0 bases and J lost 5 bases. Germline loops: CDR1 MDHEN, CDR2 SYDVKM. The CDR3: CASSLWGQGTGELFF. As DNA, the CDR3 is TGTGCCAGCAGTTTATGGGGACAGGGTACCGGGGAGCTGTTTTTT.

This clone is a singleton in its sample. V and J are TRBV18 and TRBJ2-7; 8 bases are a match to TRBD1. The CDR3 consists of 14 residues. Germline V gives CDR1 KGHSH, CDR2 LQKENI. J lost 9 bases, V lost 3 bases, and 10 bases had no gene match. CDR3 DNA sequence: TGTGCCAGCTCACCCCCGGGACAGGACCCCCGGCAGTACTTC. Translated: CASSPPGQDPRQYF.

This clone has just a few counts. The genes are TRBV10-3 and TRBJ1-3; 7 bases match TRBD1. CDR3 length equals 13 residues. V lost 7 bases and J lost 8; bases outside the gene matches: 8. Germline CDR1 and CDR2: ENHRY and SYGVKD. CDR3 protein: CAITPRTGDTIYF. In nucleotides, the CDR3 is TGTGCCATCACCCCGAGGACAGGAGACACCATATATTTT.

Here the CDR3 DNA reads TGTGCCAGCAGCCCCCCCGCGGTGGGGCCGGTGGACTATGGCTACACCTTC. This codes for CASSPPAVGPVDYGYTF. The chain combines TRBV21-1 with TRBJ1-2; TRBD1, the table's D call, was not compared with the DNA. TRBV21-1 is reported as a pseudogene. There are 17 residues in the CDR3.

This clone was observed a handful of times. The CDR3 DNA is TGTGCCAGCAGTTACTCGGGGGGACGGCCTTACACCTTC. Amino acids: CASSYSGGRPYTF. The chain uses TRBV6-5 and TRBJ1-2; D may be TRBD1 (5 bases). Per the germline V gene, CDR1 is MNHEY and CDR2 is SVGAGI. V was cut by 0 bases and J by 11 bases, with 13 bases left in between. The CDR3 extends over 13 amino acids.

This clone has just a few counts. The genes are TRBV5-1 and TRBJ1-1, with TRBD1 matching over 12 bases. This CDR3 comprises 14 residues. Trimming at V came to 6 bases and at J to 10 bases, leaving 10 bases not matched to a gene. CDR1 and CDR2 (germline): SGHRS, YFSETQ. The CDR3 region has the DNA TGCGCCAGCACCTCCGGGACAGGGGGCGACGGAGCTTTCTTT. Translating gives CASTSGTGGDGAFF.

This chain connects TRBV7-9 to TRBJ2-1; possibly TRBD1 or TRBD2 for D (5 bases each). This CDR3 has 14 residues. Germline V gene lookup returns CDR1 SEHNR and CDR2 FQNEAQ (reference sequence). Trimming left V 7 bases short and J 4 bases short, with 14 bases between. The DNA of the CDR3 is TGTGCCAGCACCGTGGGGGTCAGATACAATGAGCAGTTCTTC. Encoded protein: CASTVGVRYNEQFF. The full variable domain, with the rest looked up from reference TRBV7-9 and TRBJ2-1, is DTGVSQNPRHKITKRGQNVTFRCDPISEHNRLYWYRQTLGQGPEFLTYFQNEAQLEKSRLLSDRFSAERPKGSFSTLEIQRTEQGDSAMYLCASTVGVRYNEQFFGPGTRLTVL.

This clone was recorded at least ten times. The chain links TRBV10-3 to TRBJ1-2; no definite D call. Germline CDR1 ENHRY, CDR2 SYGVKD. The ends were cut back, 4 bases at V and 2 bases at J, with 11 bases in the middle. This CDR3 comprises 14 residues. CDR3 coding DNA: TGTGCCATCAGTGTGGCGTCCCGCAACTATGGCTACACCTTC. Its translation is CAISVASRNYGYTF.

The gene calls are TRBV30 and TRBJ1-2; a possible D gene is TRBD1 (6 bases). Germline V gives CDR1 GTSNPN, CDR2 SVGIG (reference sequence). The CDR3 is 12 residues long. V was cut by 7 bases and J by 8 bases, with 17 bases left in between. The CDR3 DNA sequence: TGTGCCTACACACTACAGGGCGGGGGCTACACCTTC. It translates to CAYTLQGGGYTF.

The rearrangement joins TRBV6-6 to TRBJ2-5, with TRBD1 matching 7 bases. Germline trimming cut 0 bases from V and 4 bases from J; bases unmatched to any gene: 2. CDR1 is MNHNY, CDR2 SVGAGI, per germline (reference sequence). This CDR3 is 14 amino acids long. The CDR3 DNA reads TGTGCCAGCAGTTACTCAAGACAGGGAGAGACCCAGTACTTC. It encodes CASSYSRQGETQYF.

This clone appeared a few times. CDR3 nucleotides: TGCGCCAGCAGCCAAGGGGAGGATGAAAAACTGTTTTTT. Its protein is CASSQGEDEKLFF. This chain connects TRBV4-3 to TRBJ1-4; no reliable D call. The CDR3 contains 13 residues. Germline CDR1 and CDR2: LGHNA and YSLEER. With 1 base removed from V and 6 bases from J, the gap between germline ends came to 6 bases.

Only one count was recorded for this clone. The rearrangement uses TRBV5-1 and TRBJ2-1; either TRBD1 or TRBD2 may supply D (5 bases each). The CDR3 totals 15 residues. Germline V gene sequence: CDR1 SGHRS, CDR2 YFSETQ. The germline V and J ends were trimmed by 4 bases and 1 base, with 12 bases remaining between them. For the CDR3, the DNA is TGCGCCAGCAGCCCCGGGACGGAATCCTACAATGAGCAGTTCTTC. Protein: CASSPGTESYNEQFF. Full variable domain (remainder filled in from reference TRBV5-1 and TRBJ2-1): KAGVTQTPRYLIKTRGQQVTLSCSPISGHRSVSWYQQTPGQGLQFLFEYFSETQRNKGNFPGRFSGRQFSNSRSEMNVSTLELGDSALYLCASSPGTESYNEQFFGPGTRLTVL.

The CDR3 region has the DNA TGTGCCAGTAGTATAGTCCTCTCCTACGAGCAGTACTTC. Its translation: CASSIVLSYEQYF. The chain joins TRBV19 to TRBJ2-7, with D unresolved. CDR1 and CDR2 from the germline V gene are LNHDA and SQIVND (reference sequence). The CDR3 contains 13 residues. Trimming shortened V by 1 base and J by 0 bases, and 4 bases separated the two germline ends.

V is TRBV9 and J is TRBJ1-2; possibly TRBD1 for D (5 bases). Germline V gives CDR1 SGDLS, CDR2 YYNGEE. This CDR3 has 13 amino acids. Trimming left V 3 bases short and J 4 bases short, with 10 bases between. CDR3 DNA: TGTGCCAGCAGCGATCCAGGGACCTATGGCTACACCTTC. It specifies CASSDPGTYGYTF. Drawing the rest from reference TRBV9 and TRBJ1-2, the complete variable domain is DSGVTQTPKHLITATGQRVTLRCSPRSGDLSVYWYQQSLDQGLQFLIQYYNGEERAKGNILERFSAQQFPDLHSELNLSSLELGDSALYFCASSDPGTYGYTFGSGTRLTVV.

This clone appeared a few times. Since no conserved phenylalanine or tryptophan closes the CDR3, a read error is the likely cause. No DNA is shown, since the ends of the CDR3 on it are uncertain; the CDR3 is the one TCRdb lists. The chain links TRBV28 to TRBJ1-1. From its first to its last residue, the CDR3 has 12 amino acids. From germline, CDR1 is MDHEN and CDR2 SYDVKM. The CDR3 here is CASSRGTAALGL.

This clone appeared a few times. The chain links TRBV28 to TRBJ2-2, with D possibly matching TRBD2 (6 bases). The CDR3 is 16 residues long. V was cut by 5 bases and J by 5 bases, with 18 bases left in between. Germline CDR1 reads MDHEN; CDR2 reads SYDVKM. In nucleotides, the CDR3 is TGTGCCAGCAGTCCCCCCGTCGGAGGGAGAACCGGGGAGCTGTTTTTT. This sequence encodes CASSPPVGGRTGELFF.

The J gene is TRBJ1-5, the V gene TRBV2, with D possibly matching TRBD1 (5 bases). Germline V lookup: CDR1 SNHLY, CDR2 FYNNEI. Deletions cut 6 bases from V and 2 bases from J, with 11 bases between. CDR3 length: 14 amino acids. The CDR3 protein is CASRGGYRNQPQHF. The CDR3 coding sequence is TGTGCCAGCAGGGGGGGATACCGCAATCAGCCCCAGCATTTT.

This clone was recorded only once. The chain carries TRBV5-6 and TRBJ2-2; D not resolved. CDR1 is SGHDT and CDR2 is YYEEEE in the germline V gene. Trimming removed 4 bases from V and 2 bases from J, with 9 bases in between. The CDR3 covers 14 residues. CDR3 protein: CASSLAPNTGELFF. The DNA for the CDR3 is TGTGCCAGCAGCCTGGCTCCTAACACCGGGGAGCTGTTTTTT.